This T cell receptor (beta chain) was captured in a study of CD4 and CD8 cells across lung adenocarcinoma regions. The V end was cut by 6 bases, the J end by 0 bases, with 13 bases between. This CDR3 has 15 residues. Germline CDR1 MNHNS, CDR2 SASEGT. TCRdb re-called the PCR reads through MiXCR, storing one row per CDR3 protein. The sample consists of some 25,000 distinct CDR3 sequences, under 60% of them appearing once. This clonotype was recorded only once. Samples came from patients with localized non-small cell lung adenocarcinoma. The sequencing input was CD8+ T cells from the center of a lung tumor. The chain combines TRBV6-1 with TRBJ2-3; no clear D gene. This TCR came from a male donor with lung adenocarcinoma. The CD4 and CD8 labels of this study may be unreliable. In DNA form, the CDR3 reads TGTGCCAGCAGACCTAGAGAGACTAGCACAGATACGCAGTATTTT. Its translation: CASRPRETSTDTQYF.